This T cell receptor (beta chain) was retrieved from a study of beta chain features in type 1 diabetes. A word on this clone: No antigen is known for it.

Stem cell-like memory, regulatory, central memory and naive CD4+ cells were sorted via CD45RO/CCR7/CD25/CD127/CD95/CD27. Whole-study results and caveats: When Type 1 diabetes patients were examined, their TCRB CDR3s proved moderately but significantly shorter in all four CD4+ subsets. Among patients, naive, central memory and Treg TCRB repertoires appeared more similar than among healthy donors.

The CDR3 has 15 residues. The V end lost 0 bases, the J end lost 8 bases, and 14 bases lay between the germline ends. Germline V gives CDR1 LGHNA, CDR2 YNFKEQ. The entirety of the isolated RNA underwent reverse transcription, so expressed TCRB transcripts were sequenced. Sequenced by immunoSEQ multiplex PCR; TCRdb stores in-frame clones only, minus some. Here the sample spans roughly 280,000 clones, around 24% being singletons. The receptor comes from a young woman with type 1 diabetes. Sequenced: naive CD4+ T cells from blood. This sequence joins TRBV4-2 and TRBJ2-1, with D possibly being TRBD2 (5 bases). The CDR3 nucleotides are TGTGCCAGCAGCCAAGATGTGGGCTTCGGGGATGAGCAGTTCTTC. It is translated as CASSQDVGFGDEQFF.